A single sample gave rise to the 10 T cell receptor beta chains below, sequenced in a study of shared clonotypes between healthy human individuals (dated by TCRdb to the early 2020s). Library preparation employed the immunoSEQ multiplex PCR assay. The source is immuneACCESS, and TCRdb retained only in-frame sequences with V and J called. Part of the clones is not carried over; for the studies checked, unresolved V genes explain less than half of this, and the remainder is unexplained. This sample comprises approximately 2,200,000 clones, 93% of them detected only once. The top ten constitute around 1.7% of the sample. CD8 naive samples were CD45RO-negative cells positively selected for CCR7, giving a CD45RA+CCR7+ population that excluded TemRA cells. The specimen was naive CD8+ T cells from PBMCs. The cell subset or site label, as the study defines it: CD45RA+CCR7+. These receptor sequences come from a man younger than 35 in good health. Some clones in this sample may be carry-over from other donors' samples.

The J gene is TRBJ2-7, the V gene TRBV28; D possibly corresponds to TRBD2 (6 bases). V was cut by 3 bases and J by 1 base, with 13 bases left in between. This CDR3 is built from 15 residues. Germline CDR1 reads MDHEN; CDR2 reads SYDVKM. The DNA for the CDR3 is TGTGCCAGCAGTTTGGTTAACGCGGGGTCCTACGAGCAGTACTTC. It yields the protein CASSLVNAGSYEQYF.

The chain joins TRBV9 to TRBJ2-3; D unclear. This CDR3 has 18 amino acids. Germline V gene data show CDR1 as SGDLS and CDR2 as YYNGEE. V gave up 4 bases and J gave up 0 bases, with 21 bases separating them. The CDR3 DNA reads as TGTGCCAGCAGCCCACGTCCTAAACCGGGCCTTAGCACAGATACGCAGTATTTT. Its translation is CASSPRPKPGLSTDTQYF.

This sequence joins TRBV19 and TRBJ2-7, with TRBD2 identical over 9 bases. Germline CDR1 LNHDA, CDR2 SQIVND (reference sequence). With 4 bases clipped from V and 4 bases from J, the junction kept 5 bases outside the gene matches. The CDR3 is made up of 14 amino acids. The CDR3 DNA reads TGTGCCAGTAGTACCAGCGGGGGGCAGTACGAGCAGTACTTC. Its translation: CASSTSGGQYEQYF.

DNA of the CDR3: TGTGCCACCAGCAGAGTGGGGGGTCTCAGTGAGCAGTTCTTC. This sequence encodes CATSRVGGLSEQFF. V usage is TRBV15 and J usage is TRBJ2-1; TRBD2 might be the D (6 bases). The CDR3 totals 14 residues. The ends were cut back, 1 base at V and 9 bases at J, with 13 bases in the middle. CDR1 is LNHNV, CDR2 YYDKDF, per germline (reference sequence).

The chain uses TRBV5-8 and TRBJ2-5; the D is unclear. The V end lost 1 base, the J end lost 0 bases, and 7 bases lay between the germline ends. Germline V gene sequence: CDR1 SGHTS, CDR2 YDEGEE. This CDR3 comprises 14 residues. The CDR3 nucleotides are TGTGCCAGCAGCTTGAACGCCAACCAAGAGACCCAGTACTTC. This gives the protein CASSLNANQETQYF.

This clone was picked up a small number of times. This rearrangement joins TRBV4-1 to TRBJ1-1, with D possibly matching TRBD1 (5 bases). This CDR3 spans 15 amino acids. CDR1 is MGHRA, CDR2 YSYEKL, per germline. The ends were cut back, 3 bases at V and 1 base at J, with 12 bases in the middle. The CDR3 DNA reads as TGCGCCAGCAGCCATCCCTCGAGGGGGAACACTGAAGCTTTCTTT. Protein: CASSHPSRGNTEAFF.

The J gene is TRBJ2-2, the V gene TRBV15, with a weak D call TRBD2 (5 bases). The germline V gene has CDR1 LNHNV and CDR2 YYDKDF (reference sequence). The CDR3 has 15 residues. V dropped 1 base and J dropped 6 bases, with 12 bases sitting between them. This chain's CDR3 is CATSRVTDYAGELFF. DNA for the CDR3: TGTGCCACCAGCAGAGTAACTGACTATGCCGGGGAGCTGTTTTTT.

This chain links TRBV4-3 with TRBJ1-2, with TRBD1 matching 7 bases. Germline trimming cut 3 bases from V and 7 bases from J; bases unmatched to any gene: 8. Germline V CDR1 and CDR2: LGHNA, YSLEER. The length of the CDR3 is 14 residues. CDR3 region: CASSQYDRARGYTF. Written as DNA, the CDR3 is TGCGCCAGCAGCCAGTATGACAGGGCTCGTGGCTACACCTTC.

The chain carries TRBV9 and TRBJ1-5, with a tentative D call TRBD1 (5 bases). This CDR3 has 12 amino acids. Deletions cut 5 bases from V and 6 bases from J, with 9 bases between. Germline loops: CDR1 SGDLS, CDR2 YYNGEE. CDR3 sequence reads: CASSTGTQPQHF. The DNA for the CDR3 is TGTGCCAGCAGTACGGGGACTCAGCCCCAGCATTTT.

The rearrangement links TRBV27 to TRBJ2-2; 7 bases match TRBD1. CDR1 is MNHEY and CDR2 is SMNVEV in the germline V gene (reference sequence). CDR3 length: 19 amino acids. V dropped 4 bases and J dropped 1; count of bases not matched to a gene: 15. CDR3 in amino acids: CASSSRDRDPRRNTGELFF. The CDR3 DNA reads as TGTGCCAGCAGTTCCCGGGACAGAGATCCCCGGAGGAACACCGGGGAGCTGTTTTTT.